These T cell receptor beta chains were read from a single sample in a study of T cell responses to AZD1222 COVID-19 vaccine. Measured with immunoSEQ multiplex PCR; TCRdb has only the in-frame clones, and not every one. Of 80,000 or so clones in the sample, 87% were seen once. Sequenced material: peripheral blood, taken on day 0 of AZD1222 vaccination. The receptor source for this set is an adult in good health. The CDR3 runs from the conserved cysteine through the conserved F or W. The D gene is left open where the match is weak. Size tells how often a clone was seen (once, few, many) or the class of an expanded clone, and some rows leave it out.

TRBD2	-	TRBV9	TRBJ2-7	TGTGCCAGCAGCGCAACTAGCGGGACCTCCTACGAGCAGTACTTC	CASSATSGTSYEQYF
-	-	TRBV28	TRBJ1-1	TGTGCCAGTATTGGAGTTCCCACTGAAGCTTTCTTT	CASIGVPTEAFF
TRBD1	-	TRBV10-3	TRBJ2-2	TGTGCCATCAGGGCTAGGGACAGCGCGACCGGGGAGCTGTTTTTT	CAIRARDSATGELFF
-	-	TRBV10-1	TRBJ2-4	TGCGCCAGCAGTGACTCCGGGACAGCCAAAAACATTCAGTACTTC	CASSDSGTAKNIQYF
-	-	TRBV18	TRBJ2-1	TGTGCCAGCTCACCACCCGGGTCGGGGGGACAGGACAATGAGCAGTTCTTC	CASSPPGSGGQDNEQFF
-	-	TRBV12-3/TRBV12-4	TRBJ2-7	TGTGCCAGCACCCGAGGGCTGTCCTACGAGCAGTACTTC	CASTRGLSYEQYF
TRBD1	once	TRBV7-2	TRBJ1-5	TGTGCCAGCAGCGTTCCGGGACAGTTAAATCAGCCCCAGCATTTT	CASSVPGQLNQPQHF
-	-	TRBV6-5	TRBJ2-5	TGTGCCAGAAACGGGTGGGGGCCCCAAGAGACCCAGTACTTC	CARNGWGPQETQYF
TRBD1	-	TRBV18	TRBJ1-2	TGTGCCAGCTCGCCCGGAGGGGGCAGTTTAAATGGCTACACCTTC	CASSPGGGSLNGYTF
-	-	TRBV20-1	TRBJ1-3	TGCAGTGCTAGTGGGGACATCGCGAACACCATATATTTT	CSASGDIANTIYF
-	-	TRBV14	TRBJ1-1	TGTGCCAGCAGCCCCCTTGGGGTGAACACTGAAGCTTTCTTT	CASSPLGVNTEAFF
-	-	TRBV7-8	TRBJ1-4	TGTGCCAGCGGTTTCCTAACTAATGAAAAACTGTTTTTT	CASGFLTNEKLFF
-	once	TRBV29-1	TRBJ1-2	TGCAGCGGACAGGTCGTTTCTTCTGGCTACACCTTC	CSGQVVSSGYTF
TRBD2	-	TRBV10-1	TRBJ2-1	TGCGCCAGCAGTGAGTCGATGCTAGCGGGAGGGCCGTGGGCCACAAATGAGCAGTTCTTC	CASSESMLAGGPWATNEQFF
-	-	TRBV5-5	TRBJ2-2	TGTGCCAGCAGCTTGAACCTGGTAGCCGGGGAGCTGTTTTTT	CASSLNLVAGELFF
-	few	TRBV21-1	TRBJ1-1	TGTGCCAGCAGCAAACTCGACAGGTTGAACACTGAAGCTTTCTTT	CASSKLDRLNTEAFF
-	-	TRBV11-3	TRBJ2-1	TGTGCCAGCAGCTTTTACGCAGTCTCCTACAATGAGCAGTTCTTC	CASSFYAVSYNEQFF
TRBD2	once	TRBV7-9	TRBJ2-3	TGTGCCAGCAGCCTCGGGACTATCAAGGCAGATACGCAGTATTTT	CASSLGTIKADTQYF
-	-	TRBV18	TRBJ1-2	TGTGCCAGCTCACCTTCGGGGGCAGGCTATGGCTACACCTTC	CASSPSGAGYGYTF
-	-	TRBV4-1	TRBJ1-2	TGCGCCAGCAGCCCGGCGGGAGGGGCCACTAACTATGGCTACACCTTC	CASSPAGGATNYGYTF
-	-	TRBV27	TRBJ2-7	TGTGCCAGCAGTTTTTCGGGCTACGAGCAGTACTTC	CASSFSGYEQYF
TRBD1	-	TRBV6-1	TRBJ2-7	TGTGCCAGCAGTGAACAGGGGGTAGGATCCTACGAGCAGTACTTC	CASSEQGVGSYEQYF
TRBD1	-	TRBV7-9	TRBJ2-6	TGTGCCAGCAGCTCGACAGGGGAGGCCAACGTCCTGACTTTC	CASSSTGEANVLTF
-	-	TRBV19	TRBJ1-5	TGTGCCAGTAGAGACACAGGGTTTCGTCAGCCCCAGCATTTT	CASRDTGFRQPQHF
TRBD1	-	TRBV30	TRBJ1-1	TGTGCCTGGGACAGGGGGCCGAGTCGGAACACTGAAGCTTTCTTT	CAWDRGPSRNTEAFF
TRBD2	-	TRBV7-2	TRBJ2-7	TGTGCCAGCAGCTTAAGACCGGGAGGAACCTACGAGCAGTACTTC	CASSLRPGGTYEQYF
-	-	TRBV2	TRBJ2-2	TGTGCCACGAGAAACACCGGGGAGCTGTTTTTT	CATRNTGELFF
TRBD1	-	TRBV6-5	TRBJ1-2	TGTGCCAGCAGGCATGACAGGGTGGATGGCTACACCTTC	CASRHDRVDGYTF
TRBD2	-	TRBV5-8	TRBJ2-7	TGTGCCAGCAGCATACAAAGCGGGAGCATCTACGAGCAGTACTTC	CASSIQSGSIYEQYF
TRBD2	-	TRBV5-1	TRBJ2-3	TGCGCCAGCTCTGAGCGGGGGAGTACAGATACGCAGTATTTT	CASSERGSTDTQYF
-	-	TRBV7-8	TRBJ2-3	TGTGCCAGCAGACCTCGAAGAAGCGTTTTTAGCACAGATACGCAGTATTTT	CASRPRRSVFSTDTQYF
-	-	TRBV6-5	TRBJ1-1	TGTGCCAGCAGTTACTCTGGGGACTGGGGCACTGAAGCTTTCTTT	CASSYSGDWGTEAFF
-	-	TRBV12-3/TRBV12-4	TRBJ1-2	TGTGCCAGCAGGCGAGAGACGGGCTACACCTTC	CASRRETGYTF